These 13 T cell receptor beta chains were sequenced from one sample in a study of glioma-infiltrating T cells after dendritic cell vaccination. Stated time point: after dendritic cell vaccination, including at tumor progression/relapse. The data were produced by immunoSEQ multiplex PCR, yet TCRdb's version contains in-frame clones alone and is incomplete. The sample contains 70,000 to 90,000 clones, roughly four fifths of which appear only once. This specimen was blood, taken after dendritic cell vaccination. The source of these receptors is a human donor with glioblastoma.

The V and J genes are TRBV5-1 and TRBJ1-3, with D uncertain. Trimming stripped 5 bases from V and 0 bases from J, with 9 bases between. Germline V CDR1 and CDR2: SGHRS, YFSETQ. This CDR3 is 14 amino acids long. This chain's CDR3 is CASRQDSSGNTIYF. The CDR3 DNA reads TGCGCCAGCAGGCAAGACTCCTCTGGAAACACCATATATTTT.

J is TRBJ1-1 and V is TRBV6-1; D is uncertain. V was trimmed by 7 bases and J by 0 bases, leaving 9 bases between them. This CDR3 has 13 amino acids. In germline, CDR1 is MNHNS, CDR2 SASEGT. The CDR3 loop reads CASMRVMNTEAFF. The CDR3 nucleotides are TGTGCCAGCATGAGGGTGATGAACACTGAAGCTTTCTTT.

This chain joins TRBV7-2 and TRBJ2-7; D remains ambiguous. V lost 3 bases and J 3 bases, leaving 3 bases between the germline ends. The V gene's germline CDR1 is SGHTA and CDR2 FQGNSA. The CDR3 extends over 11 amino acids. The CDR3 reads CASSFFYEQYF. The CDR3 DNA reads TGTGCCAGCAGCTTCTTCTACGAGCAGTACTTC.

DNA for the CDR3: TGTGCCACCAGCCCCGGAGGACAGGGGTATGAAAAACTGTTTTTT. Protein sequence: CATSPGGQGYEKLFF. The chain recombines TRBV15 with TRBJ1-4; 9 bases are a match to TRBD1. Germline loops: CDR1 LNHNV, CDR2 YYDKDF (reference sequence). This CDR3 contains 15 residues. The ends lost 5 bases at V and 6 bases at J; junction bases unmatched: 7.

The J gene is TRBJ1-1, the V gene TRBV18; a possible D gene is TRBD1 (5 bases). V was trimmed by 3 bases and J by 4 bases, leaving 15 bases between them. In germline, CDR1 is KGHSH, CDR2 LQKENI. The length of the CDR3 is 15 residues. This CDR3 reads CASSPSRGRGTEAFF. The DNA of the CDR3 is TGTGCCAGCTCACCTTCGCGGGGACGGGGCACTGAAGCTTTCTTT.

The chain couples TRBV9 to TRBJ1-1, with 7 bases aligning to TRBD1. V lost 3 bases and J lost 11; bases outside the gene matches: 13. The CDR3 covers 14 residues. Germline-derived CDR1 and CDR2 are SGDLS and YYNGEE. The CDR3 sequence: CASSARQGVSRAFF. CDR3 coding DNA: TGTGCCAGCAGCGCCCGACAGGGCGTAAGTCGGGCTTTCTTT.

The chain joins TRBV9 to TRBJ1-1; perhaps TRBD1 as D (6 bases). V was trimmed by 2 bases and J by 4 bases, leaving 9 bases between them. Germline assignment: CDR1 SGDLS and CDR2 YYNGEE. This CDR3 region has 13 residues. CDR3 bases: TGTGCCAGCAGCGTCACAGGGAGCACTGAAGCTTTCTTT. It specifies CASSVTGSTEAFF.

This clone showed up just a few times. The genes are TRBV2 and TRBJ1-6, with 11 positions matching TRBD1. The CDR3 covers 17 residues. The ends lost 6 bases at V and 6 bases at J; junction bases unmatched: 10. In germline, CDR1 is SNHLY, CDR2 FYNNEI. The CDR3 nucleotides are TGTGCCAGCAGGGAGGACAGGGGGCGAGGGAGTAATTCACCCCTCCACTTT. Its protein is CASREDRGRGSNSPLHF.

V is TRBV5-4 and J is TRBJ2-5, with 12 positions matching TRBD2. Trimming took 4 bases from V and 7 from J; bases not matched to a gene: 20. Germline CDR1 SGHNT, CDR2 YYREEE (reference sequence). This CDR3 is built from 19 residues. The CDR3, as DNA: TGTGCCAGCAGCCCGCCTAGCGGGGGGGCTTTGTCGGTGTCGGGGACCCAGTACTTC. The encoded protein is CASSPPSGGALSVSGTQYF. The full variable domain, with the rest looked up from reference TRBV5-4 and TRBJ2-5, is ETGVTQSPTHLIKTRGQQVTLRCSSQSGHNTVSWYQQALGQGPQFIFQYYREEENGRGNFPPRFSGLQFPNYSSELNVNALELDDSALYLCASSPPSGGALSVSGTQYFGPGTRLLVL.

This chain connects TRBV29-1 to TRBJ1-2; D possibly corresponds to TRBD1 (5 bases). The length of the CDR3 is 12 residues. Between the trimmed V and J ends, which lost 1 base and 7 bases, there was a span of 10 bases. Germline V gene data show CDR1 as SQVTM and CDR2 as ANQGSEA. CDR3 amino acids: CSVEGGGAGYTF. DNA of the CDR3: TGCAGCGTTGAAGGGGGGGGAGCTGGCTACACCTTC.

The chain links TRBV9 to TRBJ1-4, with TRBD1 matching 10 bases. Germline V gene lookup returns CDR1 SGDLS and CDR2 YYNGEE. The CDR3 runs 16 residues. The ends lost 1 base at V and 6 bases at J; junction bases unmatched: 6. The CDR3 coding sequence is TGTGCCAGCAGCGTAAACTTCGGACAGGGGGATGAAAAACTGTTTTTT. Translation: CASSVNFGQGDEKLFF.

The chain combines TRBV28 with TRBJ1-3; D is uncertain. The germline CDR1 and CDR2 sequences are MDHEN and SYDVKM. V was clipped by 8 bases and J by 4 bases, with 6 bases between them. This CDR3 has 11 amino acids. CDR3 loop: CASLFGNTIYF. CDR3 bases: TGTGCCAGCCTTTTCGGAAACACCATATATTTT.

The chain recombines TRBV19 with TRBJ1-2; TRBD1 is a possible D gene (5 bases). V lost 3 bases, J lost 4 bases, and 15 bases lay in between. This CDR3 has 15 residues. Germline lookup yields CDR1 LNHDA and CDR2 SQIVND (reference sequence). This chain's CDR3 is CASSIAGRGSYGYTF. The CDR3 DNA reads TGTGCCAGTAGTATCGCCGGGCGGGGCAGCTATGGCTACACCTTC.